The next 9 T cell receptor beta chains were all read from a single sample in a study of T-cell reconstitution after alpha-beta-depleted transplantation in children. For TCRbeta, the library was prepared with unique molecular identifiers. TCRdb independently ran MiXCR on the PCR reads; one entry per CDR3 protein. In the table there are 500,000 to 600,000 distinct CDR3 sequences, around 27% of which are singletons. The sample was PBMCs, taken before TCRalphabeta/CD19-depleted stem cell transplant. These receptors all come from a boy under three years old with Wiskott-Aldrich syndrome, due to receive a stem cell transplant.

This clonotype was seen a handful of times. The chain uses TRBV20-1 and TRBJ2-3; D is uncertain. CDR3 size: 14 residues. The germline gives CDR1 DFQATT, CDR2 SNEGSKA (reference sequence). The V end lost 3 bases, the J end lost 0 bases, and 10 bases lay between the germline ends. The CDR3 DNA reads as TGCAGTGCTAGCCGGCTAGACAGCACAGATACGCAGTATTTT. It yields the protein CSASRLDSTDTQYF.

This clonotype occurred a few times. This chain links TRBV5-1 with TRBJ2-1; 10 nucleotides line up with TRBD2. V lost 0 bases and J lost 2; bases outside the gene matches: 11. This CDR3 is built from 19 residues. Germline values: CDR1 SGHRS, CDR2 YFSETQ. DNA for the CDR3: TGCGCCAGCAGCTTGGCCGCAAGGGGACTAGCGAATACCTACAATGAGCAGTTCTTC. Translated: CASSLAARGLANTYNEQFF. Complete variable domain (other parts from reference TRBV5-1 and TRBJ2-1): KAGVTQTPRYLIKTRGQQVTLSCSPISGHRSVSWYQQTPGQGLQFLFEYFSETQRNKGNFPGRFSGRQFSNSRSEMNVSTLELGDSALYLCASSLAARGLANTYNEQFFGPGTRLTVL.

V and J are TRBV19 and TRBJ2-2; D unclear. The CDR3 is made up of 14 amino acids. Trimming stripped 7 bases from V and 0 bases from J, with 9 bases between. Germline CDR1 and CDR2: LNHDA and SQIVND (reference sequence). The CDR3 loop reads CASKVGSNTGELFF. CDR3 sequence (DNA): TGTGCCAGTAAGGTGGGATCGAACACCGGGGAGCTGTTTTTT.

The chain combines TRBV20-1 with TRBJ2-7; the match to TRBD1 covers 11 bases. Unmatched junction bases numbered 4, after V lost 5 bases and J lost 4 bases. The CDR3 runs to 13 residues. Germline assignment: CDR1 DFQATT and CDR2 SNEGSKA (reference sequence). CDR3 amino acids: CSAGWDRGYEQYF. CDR3 sequence (DNA): TGCAGTGCTGGATGGGACAGGGGGTACGAGCAGTACTTC.

The CDR3 DNA follows: TGTGCCTGGAAGGCTAGCGGGAGGCCCCGGGAGACCCAGTACTTC. Its translation is CAWKASGRPRETQYF. The chain uses TRBV30 and TRBJ2-5; 11 nucleotides agree with TRBD2. Per the germline V gene, CDR1 is GTSNPN and CDR2 is SVGIG (reference sequence). After removal of 4 bases from V and 5 bases from J, the junction contained 9 bases not matched to a gene. This CDR3 has 15 residues.

The CDR3 DNA reads TGTGCCAGCACCATCAAAAGGGGGGTTAACCTCAATGAGCAGTTCTTC. It is translated as CASTIKRGVNLNEQFF. The chain carries TRBV12-3 or TRBV12-4 and TRBJ2-1; D is tentatively TRBD1 or TRBD2 (6 bases each). This CDR3 comprises 16 residues. Trimming took 7 bases from V and 6 from J, leaving 22 bases between them.

The chain combines TRBV5-1 with TRBJ2-3; D possibly matches TRBD1 or TRBD2 (5 bases each). Germline assignment: CDR1 SGHRS and CDR2 YFSETQ. V shed 3 bases and J shed 4 bases, with 6 bases lying between them. The CDR3 is 12 amino acids. CDR3 residues: CASSWGSDTQYF. In DNA, the CDR3 is TGCGCCAGCAGCTGGGGGTCAGATACGCAGTATTTT.

The V call is TRBV4-1, the J call TRBJ2-1; 9 bases match TRBD2. CDR3 length: 17 residues. CDR1 and CDR2 from the germline V gene are MGHRA and YSYEKL. The junction had 10 bases not matched to a gene; V was cut back by 2 bases and J by 5 bases. The CDR3 spells CASSQPLAGGPHNEQFF. Here the CDR3 DNA reads TGCGCCAGCAGCCAACCATTGGCGGGAGGGCCCCACAATGAGCAGTTCTTC.

This clonotype occurred a few times. The V and J genes are TRBV6-2 or TRBV6-3 and TRBJ1-2; D unclear. V lost 1 base and J lost 2, with 8 bases in between. The CDR3 loop spans 14 amino acids. Germline V CDR1 and CDR2: MNHEY, SVGEGT. CDR3 residues: CASSYFAGNYGYTF. CDR3 coding DNA: TGTGCCAGCAGTTACTTTGCGGGAAACTATGGCTACACCTTC.